The 24 T cell receptor beta chains reported below all come from one sample, sequenced in a study of blood T cell repertoires in COVID-19. Sequenced by immunoSEQ multiplex PCR; TCRdb stores in-frame clones only, minus some. The sample lists 150,000 to 200,000 clones, roughly 80% occurring once. Input material: peripheral blood. All receptors come from a woman aged 70-85 years with COVID-19, enrolled during active disease.

The V call is TRBV2, the J call TRBJ2-7; 7 nucleotides align to TRBD2. This CDR3 is 15 amino acids long. Germline V gene data show CDR1 as SNHLY and CDR2 as FYNNEI. Unmatched junction bases numbered 6, after V lost 4 bases and J lost 0 bases. CDR3 amino acids: CASSVASGDSYEQYF. CDR3 bases: TGTGCCAGCAGTGTGGCTAGCGGAGACTCCTACGAGCAGTACTTC.

This chain connects TRBV15 to TRBJ2-7, with 11 bases lining up with TRBD2. The CDR3 spans 18 residues. CDR1 is LNHNV and CDR2 is YYDKDF in the germline V gene (reference sequence). The ends lost 0 bases at V and 5 bases at J; junction bases unmatched: 12. CDR3 sequence reads: CATSRDLSGRAVRDEQYF. DNA of the CDR3: TGTGCCACCAGCAGAGATCTTAGCGGGAGGGCCGTCCGGGACGAGCAGTACTTC.

The gene calls are TRBV5-8 and TRBJ2-1; 10 bases match TRBD2. V lost 4 bases, J lost 8 bases, and 3 bases stayed unmatched. Germline values: CDR1 SGHTS, CDR2 YDEGEE. The CDR3 is 13 amino acids. CDR3 amino acids: CASSRTSGYEQFF. The CDR3 DNA sequence: TGTGCCAGCAGCAGGACTAGCGGCTATGAGCAGTTCTTC.

This rearrangement joins TRBV7-2 to TRBJ2-5, with TRBD2 matching 7 bases. Trimming removed 3 bases from V and 1 base from J; junction bases left unmatched: 8. The CDR3 has 16 amino acids. CDR1 SGHTA and CDR2 FQGNSA come from the germline V gene. This chain's CDR3 is CASSFGLLAIQETQYF. The CDR3 nucleotides are TGTGCCAGCAGCTTCGGACTACTAGCGATCCAAGAGACCCAGTACTTC.

The V call is TRBV5-4, the J call TRBJ1-1, with a weak D call TRBD1 (5 bases). V lost 3 bases, J lost 11 bases, and 14 bases lay in between. The length of the CDR3 is 12 residues. CDR1 is SGHNT, CDR2 YYREEE, per germline (reference sequence). CDR3: CASSSSSGDAFF. The CDR3 DNA is TGTGCCAGCAGCTCCTCGTCGGGGGATGCTTTCTTT.

This chain uses TRBV28 with TRBJ2-1; the match to TRBD1 covers 9 bases. Trimming removed 6 bases from V and 5 bases from J; junction bases left unmatched: 8. Germline V gene data show CDR1 as MDHEN and CDR2 as SYDVKM. CDR3 length: 15 residues. DNA for the CDR3: TGTGCCAGCAGCCGCACAGGGGGCGCGGACAATGAGCAGTTCTTC. Amino acid sequence: CASSRTGGADNEQFF.

This clone was counted only a few times. This chain connects TRBV12-3 or TRBV12-4 to TRBJ1-2; no clear D gene. This CDR3 is built from 11 residues. The V and J ends lost 4 bases and 8 bases respectively, with 8 bases between them. CDR3 in amino acids: CASSYYGGYTF. CDR3 nucleotide sequence: TGTGCCAGCAGTTACTACGGGGGCTACACCTTC.

The chain recombines TRBV2 with TRBJ1-6; D may be TRBD1 (6 bases). In germline, CDR1 is SNHLY, CDR2 FYNNEI. Between the trimmed V and J ends, which lost 2 bases and 0 bases, there was a span of 17 bases. This CDR3 region has 19 residues. CDR3 sequence: CASSEPTDSLGSYNSPLHF. CDR3 nucleotides: TGTGCCAGCAGTGAACCAACGGACAGCCTAGGCTCCTATAATTCACCCCTCCACTTT. Full variable domain (remainder filled in from reference TRBV2 and TRBJ1-6): EPEVTQTPSHQVTQMGQEVILRCVPISNHLYFYWYRQILGQKVEFLVSFYNNEISEKSEIFDDQFSVERPDGSNFTLKIRSTKLEDSAMYFCASSEPTDSLGSYNSPLHFGNGTRLTVT.

The chain joins TRBV29-1 to TRBJ2-1, with D unresolved. CDR1 SQVTM and CDR2 ANQGSEA come from the germline V gene. The CDR3 covers 13 residues. V lost 7 bases and J 2 bases, leaving 12 bases between the germline ends. CDR3 coding DNA: TGCAGCGCCCTAGTCTCGGCCTACAATGAGCAGTTCTTC. It encodes CSALVSAYNEQFF.

V usage is TRBV19 and J usage is TRBJ1-2; possibly TRBD1 for D (6 bases). V lost 4 bases, J lost 8 bases, and 17 bases lay in between. The germline V gene has CDR1 LNHDA and CDR2 SQIVND (reference sequence). This CDR3 region has 14 residues. CDR3 nucleotide sequence: TGTGCCAGTAGTAATTTGGGGGCCCCGTTCGGCTACACCTTC. Translating gives CASSNLGAPFGYTF.

DNA of the CDR3: TGTGCCAGCAGCTTATTCACAGGGCAGATGAATCAGCCCCAGCATTTT. Translated, it gives CASSLFTGQMNQPQHF. The V gene is TRBV7-2, the J gene TRBJ1-5, with D possibly matching TRBD1 (6 bases). CDR3 size: 16 residues. V gave up 2 bases and J gave up 4 bases, with 15 bases separating them. Germline CDR1 SGHTA, CDR2 FQGNSA.

The chain carries TRBV7-6 and TRBJ2-1, with TRBD2 matching 12 bases. V was pared by 0 bases and J by 4 bases, with 7 bases of the junction left unmatched. This CDR3 has 18 amino acids. Germline V CDR1 and CDR2: SGHVS, FNYEAQ. CDR3 nucleotide sequence: TGTGCCAGCAGCTTAGCGACTAGCGGGAGCGGAGTTTACAATGAGCAGTTCTTC. It encodes CASSLATSGSGVYNEQFF.

V and J are TRBV28 and TRBJ1-2; no clear D. This CDR3 spans 11 amino acids. The V end was cut by 6 bases, the J end by 8 bases, with 10 bases between. CDR1 is MDHEN and CDR2 is SYDVKM in the germline V gene. For the CDR3, the DNA is TGTGCCAGCAGGCGGACGGGGGGCTACACCTTC. Translated: CASRRTGGYTF.

This clone came up once. This chain joins TRBV5-1 and TRBJ2-3; possibly TRBD2 for D (5 bases). Germline V gene data show CDR1 as SGHRS and CDR2 as YFSETQ. Deletions cut 4 bases from V and 5 bases from J, with 20 bases between. The CDR3 is 16 amino acids. Here the CDR3 DNA reads TGCGCCAGCAGCCCGGCAGCGGTTCCCGGAGGAGATACGCAGTATTTT. Translating gives CASSPAAVPGGDTQYF. Combining the CDR3 with reference TRBV5-1 and TRBJ2-3 gives the whole variable domain KAGVTQTPRYLIKTRGQQVTLSCSPISGHRSVSWYQQTPGQGLQFLFEYFSETQRNKGNFPGRFSGRQFSNSRSEMNVSTLELGDSALYLCASSPAAVPGGDTQYFGPGTRLTVL.

This chain uses TRBV14 with TRBJ1-5, with 7 nucleotides matching TRBD1. Germline V CDR1 and CDR2: SGHDN, FVKESK. V was pared by 2 bases and J by 2 bases, with 6 bases of the junction left unmatched. This CDR3 has 16 residues. The CDR3 reads CASSQYRQGRNQPQHF. CDR3 DNA: TGTGCCAGCAGCCAATACAGACAGGGCCGCAATCAGCCCCAGCATTTT.

The rearrangement links TRBV6-5 to TRBJ1-3; D is ambiguous. The CDR3 totals 13 residues. Trimming took off 8 bases at V and 3 bases at J, with 11 bases between the two ends. Germline V gene sequence: CDR1 MNHEY, CDR2 SVGAGI. CDR3 region: CASSLGRGNTIYF. CDR3 sequence (DNA): TGTGCCAGCTCCCTGGGCCGTGGAAACACCATATATTTT.

The rearrangement uses TRBV27 and TRBJ2-1; 11 nucleotides line up with TRBD2. The CDR3 is made up of 17 amino acids. V gave up 2 bases and J gave up 2 bases; unmatched junction bases: 5. Germline V gene sequence: CDR1 MNHEY, CDR2 SMNVEV (reference sequence). In DNA form, the CDR3 reads TGTGCCAGCAGTTTAACTCCGGGACTAGCGGCCTACAATGAGCAGTTCTTC. As protein: CASSLTPGLAAYNEQFF.

The J gene is TRBJ2-3, the V gene TRBV24-1, with 8 bases matching TRBD2. Germline trimming cut 5 bases from V and 6 bases from J; bases unmatched to any gene: 9. Germline V lookup: CDR1 KGHDR, CDR2 SFDVKD. The CDR3 runs to 15 residues. In DNA, the CDR3 is TGTGCCACCAGTGTCGCCGCGGGGGGTTTGGATACGCAGTATTTT. This translates into CATSVAAGGLDTQYF.

V and J are TRBV28 and TRBJ2-5, with 10 positions matching TRBD2. The CDR3 runs 14 residues. Germline V gene sequence: CDR1 MDHEN, CDR2 SYDVKM. V shed 7 bases and J 5 bases; nucleotides not matched to a gene: 7. The DNA for the CDR3 is TGTGCCAGCAAGCTACTAGCGGGGCAGGAGACCCAGTACTTC. Protein: CASKLLAGQETQYF.

This sequence joins TRBV7-9 and TRBJ2-1; a possible D gene is TRBD2 (5 bases). The CDR3 contains 16 residues. V was clipped by 1 base and J by 5 bases, with 15 bases between them. CDR1 and CDR2 from the germline V gene are SEHNR and FQNEAQ (reference sequence). Here the CDR3 DNA reads TGTGCCAGCAGCTTAGGTACGGGAACCATAAACAATGAGCAGTTCTTC. It yields the protein CASSLGTGTINNEQFF. Supplemented by reference TRBV7-9 and TRBJ2-1, the full variable domain reads DTGVSQNPRHKITKRGQNVTFRCDPISEHNRLYWYRQTLGQGPEFLTYFQNEAQLEKSRLLSDRFSAERPKGSFSTLEIQRTEQGDSAMYLCASSLGTGTINNEQFFGPGTRLTVL.

The genes are TRBV28 and TRBJ1-5; no reliable D call. Germline V gene sequence: CDR1 MDHEN, CDR2 SYDVKM. Between the trimmed V and J ends, which lost 4 bases and 8 bases, there was a span of 12 bases. The CDR3 covers 13 residues. The CDR3 region is CASSWELHKPQHF. As DNA, the CDR3 is TGTGCCAGCAGTTGGGAGCTTCATAAGCCCCAGCATTTT.

The chain carries TRBV2 and TRBJ2-2; weak D call: TRBD2 (6 bases). The CDR3 is 12 residues long. The V end lost 8 bases, the J end lost 4 bases, and 8 bases lay between the germline ends. The germline V gene has CDR1 SNHLY and CDR2 FYNNEI. The CDR3: CASGGVTGELFF. CDR3 DNA: TGTGCCAGCGGAGGGGTCACCGGGGAGCTGTTTTTT.

V is TRBV9 and J is TRBJ2-2; D remains ambiguous. Deletions cut 0 bases from V and 0 bases from J, with 6 bases between. The CDR3 is made up of 15 amino acids. Looked up from germline, CDR1 is SGDLS and CDR2 is YYNGEE. This CDR3 is CASSVDRANTGELFF. Here the CDR3 DNA reads TGTGCCAGCAGCGTAGACAGAGCGAACACCGGGGAGCTGTTTTTT. The variable domain in full, with the rest retrieved from reference TRBV9 and TRBJ2-2, is DSGVTQTPKHLITATGQRVTLRCSPRSGDLSVYWYQQSLDQGLQFLIQYYNGEERAKGNILERFSAQQFPDLHSELNLSSLELGDSALYFCASSVDRANTGELFFGEGSRLTVL.

The chain recombines TRBV6-2 or TRBV6-3 with TRBJ2-1, with 8 bases that match TRBD1. CDR3 length: 15 amino acids. Germline values: CDR1 MNHEY, CDR2 SVGEGT. V lost 4 bases and J lost 5; bases outside the gene matches: 7. This CDR3 reads CASSSGGQANNEQFF. The CDR3, as DNA: TGTGCCAGCAGTTCCGGGGGACAGGCCAACAATGAGCAGTTCTTC.